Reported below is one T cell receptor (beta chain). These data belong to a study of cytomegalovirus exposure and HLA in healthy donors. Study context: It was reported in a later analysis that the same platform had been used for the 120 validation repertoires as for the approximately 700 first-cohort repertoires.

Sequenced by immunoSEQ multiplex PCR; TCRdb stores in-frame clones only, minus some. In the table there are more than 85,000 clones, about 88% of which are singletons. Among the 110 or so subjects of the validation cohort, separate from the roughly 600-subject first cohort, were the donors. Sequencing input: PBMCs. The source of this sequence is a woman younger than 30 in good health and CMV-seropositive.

The CDR3 coding sequence is TGTGCCAGCAGCTTAGGTACGTCAGGCTCGTACGGCTACACCTTC. Encoded protein: CASSLGTSGSYGYTF. The rearrangement joins TRBV11-2 to TRBJ1-2; D gene ambiguous. Germline-derived CDR1 and CDR2 are SGHAT and FQNNGV. The CDR3 covers 15 residues. V was cut by 1 base and J by 8 bases, with 17 bases left in between.